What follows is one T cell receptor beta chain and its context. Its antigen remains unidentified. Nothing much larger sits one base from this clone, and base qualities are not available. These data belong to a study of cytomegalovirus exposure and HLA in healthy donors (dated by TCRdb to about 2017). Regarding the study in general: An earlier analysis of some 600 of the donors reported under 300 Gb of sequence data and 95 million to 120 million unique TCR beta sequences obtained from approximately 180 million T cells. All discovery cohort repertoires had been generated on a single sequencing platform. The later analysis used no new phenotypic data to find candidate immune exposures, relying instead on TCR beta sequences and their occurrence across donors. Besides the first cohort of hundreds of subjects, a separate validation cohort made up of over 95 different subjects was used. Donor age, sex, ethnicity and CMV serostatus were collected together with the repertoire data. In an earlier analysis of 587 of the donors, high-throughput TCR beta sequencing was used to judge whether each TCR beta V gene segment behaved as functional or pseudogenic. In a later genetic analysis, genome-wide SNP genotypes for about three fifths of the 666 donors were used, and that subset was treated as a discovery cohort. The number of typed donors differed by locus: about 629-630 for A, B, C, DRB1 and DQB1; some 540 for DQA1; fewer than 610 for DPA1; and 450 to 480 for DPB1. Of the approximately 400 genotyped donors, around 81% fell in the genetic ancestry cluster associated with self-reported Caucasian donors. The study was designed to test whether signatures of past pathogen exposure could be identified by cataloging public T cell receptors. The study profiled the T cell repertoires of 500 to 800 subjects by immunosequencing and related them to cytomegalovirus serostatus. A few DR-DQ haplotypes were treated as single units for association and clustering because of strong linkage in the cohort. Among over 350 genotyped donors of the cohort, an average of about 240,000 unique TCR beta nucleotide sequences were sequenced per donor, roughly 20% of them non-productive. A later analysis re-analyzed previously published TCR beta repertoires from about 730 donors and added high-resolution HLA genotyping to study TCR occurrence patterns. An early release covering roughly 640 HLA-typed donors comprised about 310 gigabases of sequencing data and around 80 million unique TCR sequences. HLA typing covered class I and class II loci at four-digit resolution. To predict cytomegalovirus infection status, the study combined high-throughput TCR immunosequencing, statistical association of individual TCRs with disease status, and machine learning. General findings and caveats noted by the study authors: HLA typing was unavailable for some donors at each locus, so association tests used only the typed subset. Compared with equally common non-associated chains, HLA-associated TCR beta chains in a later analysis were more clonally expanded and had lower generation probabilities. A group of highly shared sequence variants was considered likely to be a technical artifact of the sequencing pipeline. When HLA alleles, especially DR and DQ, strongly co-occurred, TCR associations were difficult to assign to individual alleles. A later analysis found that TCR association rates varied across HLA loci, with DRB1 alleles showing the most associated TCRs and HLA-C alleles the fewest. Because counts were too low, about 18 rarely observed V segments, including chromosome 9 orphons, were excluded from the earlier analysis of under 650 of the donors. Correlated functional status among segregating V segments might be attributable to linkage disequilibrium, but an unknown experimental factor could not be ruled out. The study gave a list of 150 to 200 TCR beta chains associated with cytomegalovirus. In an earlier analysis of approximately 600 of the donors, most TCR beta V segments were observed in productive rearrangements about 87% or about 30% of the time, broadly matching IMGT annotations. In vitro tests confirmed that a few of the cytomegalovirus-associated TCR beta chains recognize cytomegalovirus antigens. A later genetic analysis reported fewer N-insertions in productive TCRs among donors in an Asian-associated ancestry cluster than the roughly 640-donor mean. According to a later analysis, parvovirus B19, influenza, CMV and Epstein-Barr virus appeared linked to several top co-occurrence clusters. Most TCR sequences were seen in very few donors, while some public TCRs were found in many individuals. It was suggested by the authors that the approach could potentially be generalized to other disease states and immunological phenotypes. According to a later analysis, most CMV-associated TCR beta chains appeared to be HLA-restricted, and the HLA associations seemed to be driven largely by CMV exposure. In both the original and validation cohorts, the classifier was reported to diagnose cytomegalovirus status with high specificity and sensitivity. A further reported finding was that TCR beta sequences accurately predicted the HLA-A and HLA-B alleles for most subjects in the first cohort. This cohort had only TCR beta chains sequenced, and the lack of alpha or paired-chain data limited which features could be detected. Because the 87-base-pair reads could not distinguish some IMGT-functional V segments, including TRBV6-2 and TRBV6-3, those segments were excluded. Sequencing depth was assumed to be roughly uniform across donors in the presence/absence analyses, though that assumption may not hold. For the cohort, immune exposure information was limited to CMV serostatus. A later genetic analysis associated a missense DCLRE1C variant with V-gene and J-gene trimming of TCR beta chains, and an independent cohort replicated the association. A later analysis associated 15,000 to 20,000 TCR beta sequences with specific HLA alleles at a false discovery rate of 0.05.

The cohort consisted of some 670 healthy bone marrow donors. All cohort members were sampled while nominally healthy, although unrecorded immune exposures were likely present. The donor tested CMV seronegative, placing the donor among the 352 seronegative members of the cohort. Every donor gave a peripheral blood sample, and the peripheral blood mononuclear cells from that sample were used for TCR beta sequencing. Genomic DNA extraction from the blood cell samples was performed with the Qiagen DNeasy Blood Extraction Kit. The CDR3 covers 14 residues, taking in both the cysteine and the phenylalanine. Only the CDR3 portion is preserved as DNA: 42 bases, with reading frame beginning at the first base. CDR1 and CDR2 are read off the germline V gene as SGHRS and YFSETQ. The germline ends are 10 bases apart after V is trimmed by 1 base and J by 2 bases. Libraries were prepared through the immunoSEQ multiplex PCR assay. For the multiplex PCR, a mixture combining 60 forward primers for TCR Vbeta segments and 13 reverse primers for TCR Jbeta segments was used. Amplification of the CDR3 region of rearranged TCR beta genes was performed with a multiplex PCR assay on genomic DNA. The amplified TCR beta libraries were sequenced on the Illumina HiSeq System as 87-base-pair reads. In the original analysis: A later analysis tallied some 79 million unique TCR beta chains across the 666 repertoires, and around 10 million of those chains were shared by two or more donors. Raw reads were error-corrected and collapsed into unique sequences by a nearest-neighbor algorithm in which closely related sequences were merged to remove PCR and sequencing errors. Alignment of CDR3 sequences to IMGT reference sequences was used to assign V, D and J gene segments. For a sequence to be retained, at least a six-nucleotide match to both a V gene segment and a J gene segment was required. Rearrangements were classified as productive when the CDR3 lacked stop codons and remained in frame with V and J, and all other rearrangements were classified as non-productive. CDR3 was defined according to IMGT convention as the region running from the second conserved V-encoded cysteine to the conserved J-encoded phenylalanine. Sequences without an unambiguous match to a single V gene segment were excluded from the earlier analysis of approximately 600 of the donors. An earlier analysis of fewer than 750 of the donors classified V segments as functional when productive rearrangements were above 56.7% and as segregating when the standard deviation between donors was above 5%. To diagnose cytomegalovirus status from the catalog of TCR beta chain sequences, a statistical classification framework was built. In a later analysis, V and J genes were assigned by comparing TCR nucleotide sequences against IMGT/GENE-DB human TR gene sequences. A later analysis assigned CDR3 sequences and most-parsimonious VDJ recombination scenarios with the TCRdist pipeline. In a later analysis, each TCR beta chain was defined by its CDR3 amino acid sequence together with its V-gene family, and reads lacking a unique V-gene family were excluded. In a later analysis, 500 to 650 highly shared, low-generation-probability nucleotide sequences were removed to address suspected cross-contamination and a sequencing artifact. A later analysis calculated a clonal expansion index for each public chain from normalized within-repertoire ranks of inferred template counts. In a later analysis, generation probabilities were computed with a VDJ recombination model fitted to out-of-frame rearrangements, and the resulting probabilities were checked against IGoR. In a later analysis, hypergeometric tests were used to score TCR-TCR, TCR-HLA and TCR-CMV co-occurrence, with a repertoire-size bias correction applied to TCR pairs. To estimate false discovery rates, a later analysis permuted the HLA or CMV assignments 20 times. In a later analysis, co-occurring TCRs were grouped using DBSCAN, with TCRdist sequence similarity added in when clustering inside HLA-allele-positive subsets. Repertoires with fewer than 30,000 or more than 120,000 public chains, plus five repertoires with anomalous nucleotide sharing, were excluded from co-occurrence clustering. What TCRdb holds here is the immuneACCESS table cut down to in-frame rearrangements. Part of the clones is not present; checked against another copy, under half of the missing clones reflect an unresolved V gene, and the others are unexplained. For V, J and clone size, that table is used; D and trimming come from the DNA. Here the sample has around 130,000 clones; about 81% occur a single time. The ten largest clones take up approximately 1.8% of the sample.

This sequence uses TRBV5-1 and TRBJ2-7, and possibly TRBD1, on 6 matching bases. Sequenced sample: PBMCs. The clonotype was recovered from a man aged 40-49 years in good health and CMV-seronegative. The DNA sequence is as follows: TGCGCCAGCAGCTTGTCAGGGGACCCCTACGAGCAGTACTTC. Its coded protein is CASSLSGDPYEQYF.